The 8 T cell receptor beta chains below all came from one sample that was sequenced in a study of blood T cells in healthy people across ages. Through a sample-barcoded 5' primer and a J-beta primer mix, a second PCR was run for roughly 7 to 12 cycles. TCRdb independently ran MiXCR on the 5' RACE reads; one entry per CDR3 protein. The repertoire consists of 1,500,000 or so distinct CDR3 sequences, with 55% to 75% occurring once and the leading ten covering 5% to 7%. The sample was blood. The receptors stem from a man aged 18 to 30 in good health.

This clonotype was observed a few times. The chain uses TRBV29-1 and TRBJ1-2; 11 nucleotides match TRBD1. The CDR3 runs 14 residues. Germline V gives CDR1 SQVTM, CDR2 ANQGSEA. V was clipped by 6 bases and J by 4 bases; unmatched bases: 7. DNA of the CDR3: TGCAGCGTCGGGGAGGGACAGGGGGGCTATGGCTACACCTTC. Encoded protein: CSVGEGQGGYGYTF.

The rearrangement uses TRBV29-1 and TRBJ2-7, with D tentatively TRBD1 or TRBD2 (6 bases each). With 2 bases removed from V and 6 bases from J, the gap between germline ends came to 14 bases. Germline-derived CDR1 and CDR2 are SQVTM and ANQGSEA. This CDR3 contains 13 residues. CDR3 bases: TGCAGCGTTGAATCTAGGGGGGCCCTCGAGCAGTACTTC. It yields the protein CSVESRGALEQYF.

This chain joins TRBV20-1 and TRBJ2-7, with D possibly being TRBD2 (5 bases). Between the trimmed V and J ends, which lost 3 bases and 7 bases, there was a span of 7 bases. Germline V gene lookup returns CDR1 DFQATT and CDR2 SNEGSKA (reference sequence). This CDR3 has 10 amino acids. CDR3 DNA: TGCAGTGCTAGCGAGCGGGAGCAGTACTTC. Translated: CSASEREQYF.

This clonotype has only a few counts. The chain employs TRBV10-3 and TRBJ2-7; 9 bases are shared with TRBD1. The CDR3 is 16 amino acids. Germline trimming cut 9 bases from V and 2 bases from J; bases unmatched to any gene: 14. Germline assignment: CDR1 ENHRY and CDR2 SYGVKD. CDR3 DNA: TGTGCCATTCCCCGGACCGGGGACAGGGAAGCCTACGAGCAGTACTTC. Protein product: CAIPRTGDREAYEQYF.

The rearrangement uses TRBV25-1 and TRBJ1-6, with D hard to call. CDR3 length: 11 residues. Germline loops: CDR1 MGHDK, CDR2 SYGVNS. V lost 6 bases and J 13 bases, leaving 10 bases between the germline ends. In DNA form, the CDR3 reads TGTGCCAGCAGCGCGACGGTGCCCCTCCACTTT. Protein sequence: CASSATVPLHF.

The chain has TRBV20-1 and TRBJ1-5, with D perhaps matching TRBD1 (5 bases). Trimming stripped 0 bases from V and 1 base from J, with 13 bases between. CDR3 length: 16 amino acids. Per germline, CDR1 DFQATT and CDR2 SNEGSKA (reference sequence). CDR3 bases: TGCAGTGCTAGAGATCCGCGCCGGGACAGCAATCAGCCCCAGCATTTT. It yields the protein CSARDPRRDSNQPQHF.

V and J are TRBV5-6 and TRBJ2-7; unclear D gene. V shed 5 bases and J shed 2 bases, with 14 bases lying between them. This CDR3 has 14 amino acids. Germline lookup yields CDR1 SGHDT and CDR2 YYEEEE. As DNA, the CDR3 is TGTGCCAGCAGGGGAAGGGTCGAACCCTACGAGCAGTACTTC. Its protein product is CASRGRVEPYEQYF.

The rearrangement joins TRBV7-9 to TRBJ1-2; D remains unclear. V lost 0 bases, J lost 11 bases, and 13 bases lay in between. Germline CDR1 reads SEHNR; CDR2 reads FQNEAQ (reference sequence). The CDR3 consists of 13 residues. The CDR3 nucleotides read TGTGCCAGCAGCTTAGCGCCGGCAGACGGTTACACCTTC. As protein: CASSLAPADGYTF.